This T cell receptor (beta chain) was profiled in a study of cytomegalovirus exposure and HLA in healthy donors. The PCR contained 60 Vbeta and 13 Jbeta primers. Clones were sequenced by immunoSEQ multiplex PCR, and TCRdb holds only the in-frame ones, with some missing. The sample holds 140,000 to 150,000 clones; nearly 80% are singletons and the top ten take about 1.8%. CDR3 length: 20 amino acids. Germline CDR1 reads SNHLY; CDR2 reads FYNNEI. Trimming removed 1 base from V and 2 bases from J; junction bases left unmatched: 17. The sequencing sample was made of PBMCs. The TCR was taken from a woman in her twenties or thirties in good health and CMV-seronegative. The chain carries TRBV2 and TRBJ1-3; 7 nucleotides agree with TRBD1. As DNA, the CDR3 is TGTGCCAGCAGTGAAGAGAGACCCTGGACAGGTCGGGCGGCTGGAAACACCATATATTTT. It yields the protein CASSEERPWTGRAAGNTIYF.